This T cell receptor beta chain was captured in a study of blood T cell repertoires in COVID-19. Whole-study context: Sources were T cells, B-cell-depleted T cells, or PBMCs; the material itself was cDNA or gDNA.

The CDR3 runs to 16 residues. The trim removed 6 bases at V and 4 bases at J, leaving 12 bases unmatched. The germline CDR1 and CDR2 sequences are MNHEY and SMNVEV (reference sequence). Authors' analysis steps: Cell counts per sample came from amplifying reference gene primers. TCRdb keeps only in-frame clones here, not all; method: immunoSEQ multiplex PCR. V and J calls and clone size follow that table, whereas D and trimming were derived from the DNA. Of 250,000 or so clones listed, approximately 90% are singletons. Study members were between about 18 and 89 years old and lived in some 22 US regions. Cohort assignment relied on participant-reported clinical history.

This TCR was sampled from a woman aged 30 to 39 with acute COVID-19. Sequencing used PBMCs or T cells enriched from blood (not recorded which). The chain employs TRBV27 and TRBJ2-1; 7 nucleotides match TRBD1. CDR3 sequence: CASRRLTGQPYNEQFF. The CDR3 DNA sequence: TGTGCCAGCAGGCGGCTCACGGGACAGCCGTACAATGAGCAGTTCTTC.